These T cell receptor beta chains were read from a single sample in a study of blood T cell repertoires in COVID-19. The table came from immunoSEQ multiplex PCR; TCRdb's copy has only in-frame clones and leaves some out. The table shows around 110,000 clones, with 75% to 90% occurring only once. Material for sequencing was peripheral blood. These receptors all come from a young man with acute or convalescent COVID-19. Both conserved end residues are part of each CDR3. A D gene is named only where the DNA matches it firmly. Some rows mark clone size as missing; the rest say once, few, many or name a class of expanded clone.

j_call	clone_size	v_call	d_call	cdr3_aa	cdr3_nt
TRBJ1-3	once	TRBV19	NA	CASSYTRGGGNTIYF	TGTGCCAGTAGTTACACCAGGGGCGGTGGAAACACCATATATTTT
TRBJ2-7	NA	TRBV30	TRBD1	CAWDIPGQGMTTGYEQYF	TGTGCCTGGGACATTCCGGGACAGGGGATGACAACGGGATACGAGCAGTACTTC
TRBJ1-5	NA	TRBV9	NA	CASSAEGADNQPQHF	TGTGCCAGCAGCGCGGAGGGAGCCGACAATCAGCCCCAGCATTTT
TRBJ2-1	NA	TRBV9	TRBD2	CASSASGLDQNEQFF	TGTGCCAGCAGCGCATCGGGACTAGACCAAAATGAGCAGTTCTTC
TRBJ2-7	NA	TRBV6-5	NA	CASSLTVSYEQYF	TGTGCCAGCAGTTTGACTGTCTCCTACGAGCAGTACTTC
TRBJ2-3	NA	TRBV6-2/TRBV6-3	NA	CASSPGGGATDTQYF	TGTGCCAGCAGCCCTGGAGGGGGGGCCACAGATACGCAGTATTTT
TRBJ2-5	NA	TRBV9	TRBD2	CASSVSAGGQETQYF	TGTGCCAGCAGCGTATCGGCGGGAGGGCAAGAGACCCAGTACTTC
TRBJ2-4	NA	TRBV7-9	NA	CASSLNRKGAKNIQYF	TGTGCCAGCAGCTTAAACAGGAAAGGAGCCAAAAACATTCAGTACTTC
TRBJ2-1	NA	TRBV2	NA	CASTEPAPVGRDEQFF	TGTGCCAGCACCGAACCCGCCCCGGTCGGCAGGGATGAGCAGTTCTTC
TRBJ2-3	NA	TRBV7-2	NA	CASSPGTGRGTDTQYF	TGTGCCAGCAGCCCAGGAACGGGAAGGGGCACAGATACGCAGTATTTT
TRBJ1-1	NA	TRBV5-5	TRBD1	CASSRSPGTGTDTEAFF	TGTGCCAGCAGCCGAAGTCCCGGGACAGGGACCGACACTGAAGCTTTCTTT
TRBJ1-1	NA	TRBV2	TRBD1	CASSEGQGLEAFF	TGTGCCAGCAGTGAAGGACAGGGCCTGGAAGCTTTCTTT
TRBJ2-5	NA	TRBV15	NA	CATSRDGQETQYF	TGTGCCACCAGCAGAGATGGTCAGGAGACCCAGTACTTC
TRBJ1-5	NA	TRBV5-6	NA	CASSLDRAVEGQHF	TGTGCCAGCAGCTTGGACCGGGCAGTTGAGGGCCAGCATTTT
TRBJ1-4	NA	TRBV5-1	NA	CASSLGGGEEKLFF	TGCGCCAGCAGCTTGGGAGGGGGTGAGGAAAAACTGTTTTTT
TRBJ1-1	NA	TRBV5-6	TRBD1	CASTRTGRSTEAFF	TGTGCCAGCACCAGGACAGGTCGGAGCACTGAAGCTTTCTTT